This note documents a single TCR beta chain sequence. No antigen is known for it. V shed 0 bases and J 3 bases; nucleotides not matched to a gene: 4. The CDR3 is 16 residues long. Germline V gene sequence: CDR1 SQVTM, CDR2 ANQGSEA. Sequencing used immunoSEQ version 4 in survey mode. Genomic DNA was diluted to 9 to 10 ng/uL, up to 1 ug per sample. Sequenced by immunoSEQ multiplex PCR; TCRdb stores in-frame clones only, minus some. The sample records almost 20,000 clones, approximately 80% being singletons. The data belong to a study of persistence of HIV-infected CD4 T cells. Study findings and constraints: Compared with CD3/CD28-stimulated cells, CMV- and Gag-responding cells showed lower TCRbeta richness. The rare CMV-responding cells with HIV-1 proviruses were not separately TCR-sequenced.

Stimulation used approximately 10 ug/mL lysate from CMV-infected fibroblasts. Responding CD4+ T cells were sorted by upregulation of both CD40 ligand and CD69. This TCR was sampled from an adult man with HIV who was CMV-seropositive. The material was CD4+ T cells sorted from PBMCs after approximately 19-hour stimulation, obtained from a patient who received antiretroviral therapy. V gene TRBV29-1 combines with J gene TRBJ2-3; 12 positions match TRBD2. The CDR3 here is CSVEEFLAGGTDTQYF. DNA of the CDR3: TGCAGCGTTGAAGAGTTTCTAGCGGGGGGGACAGATACGCAGTATTTT.